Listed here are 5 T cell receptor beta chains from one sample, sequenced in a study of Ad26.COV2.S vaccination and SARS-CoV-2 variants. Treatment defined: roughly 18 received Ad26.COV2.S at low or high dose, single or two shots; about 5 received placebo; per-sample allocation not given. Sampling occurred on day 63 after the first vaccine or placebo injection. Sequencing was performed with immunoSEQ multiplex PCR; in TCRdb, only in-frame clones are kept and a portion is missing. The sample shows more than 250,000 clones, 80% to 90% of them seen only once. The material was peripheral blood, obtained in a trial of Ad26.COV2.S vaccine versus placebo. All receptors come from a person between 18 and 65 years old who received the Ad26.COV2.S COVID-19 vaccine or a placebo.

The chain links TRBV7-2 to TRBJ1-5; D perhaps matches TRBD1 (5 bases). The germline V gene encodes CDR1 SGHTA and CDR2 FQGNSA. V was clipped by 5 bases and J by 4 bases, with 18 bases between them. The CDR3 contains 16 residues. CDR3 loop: CASSPTGGLRNQPQHF. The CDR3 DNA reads TGTGCCAGCAGCCCTACCGGGGGACTGCGTAATCAGCCCCAGCATTTT.

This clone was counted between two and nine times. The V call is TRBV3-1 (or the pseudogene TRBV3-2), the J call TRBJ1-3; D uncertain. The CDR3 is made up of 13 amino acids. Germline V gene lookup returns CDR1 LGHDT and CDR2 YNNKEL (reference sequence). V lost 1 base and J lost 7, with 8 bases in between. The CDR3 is CASSQAGRNTIYF. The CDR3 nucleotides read TGTGCCAGCAGCCAAGCTGGGAGGAACACCATATATTTT.

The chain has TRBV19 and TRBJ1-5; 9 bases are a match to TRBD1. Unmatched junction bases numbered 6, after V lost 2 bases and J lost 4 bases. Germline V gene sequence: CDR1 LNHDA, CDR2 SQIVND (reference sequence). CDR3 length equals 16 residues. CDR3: CASSIYGTGKNQPQHF. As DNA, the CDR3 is TGTGCCAGTAGTATATACGGGACAGGGAAGAATCAGCCCCAGCATTTT.

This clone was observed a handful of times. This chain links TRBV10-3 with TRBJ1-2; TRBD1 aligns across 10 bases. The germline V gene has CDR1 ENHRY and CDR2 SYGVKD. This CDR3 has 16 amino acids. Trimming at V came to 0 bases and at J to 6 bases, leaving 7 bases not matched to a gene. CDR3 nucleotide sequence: TGTGCCATCAGTGAGTCGAAGGGACAGGGGTTCCATGGCTACACCTTC. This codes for CAISESKGQGFHGYTF.

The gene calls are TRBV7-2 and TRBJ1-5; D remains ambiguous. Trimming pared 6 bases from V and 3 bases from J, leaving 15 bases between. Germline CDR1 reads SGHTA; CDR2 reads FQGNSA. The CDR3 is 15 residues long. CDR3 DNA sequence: TGTGCCAGCAGTTACTATACAGATTACAATCAGCCCCAGCATTTT. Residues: CASSYYTDYNQPQHF.